A single sample gave rise to the 20 T cell receptor beta chains below, sequenced in a study of T-cell memory formation after mild COVID-19. TCRdb reprocessed the 5' RACE reads with MiXCR, giving one entry per CDR3 protein. Altogether around 300,000 distinct CDR3 sequences are present, more than 15% being singletons, with the ten largest covering around 23%. Sequences were obtained from PBMCs or a T cell subset sorted from them (not recorded which). The receptors originated from a man between 18 and 29 years old who had mild COVID-19 (a few samples of this study predate the infection). Cell type and time point are not known.

This clonotype was observed a handful of times. This chain links TRBV12-5 with TRBJ1-1; D may be TRBD1 (6 bases). Germline assignment: CDR1 LGHNT and CDR2 FRNRAP. This CDR3 has 14 residues. The V and J ends lost 7 bases and 0 bases respectively, with 12 bases between them. CDR3 coding DNA: TGTGCTAGTGCGACCAACAGGGTGAACACTGAAGCTTTCTTT. Its protein product is CASATNRVNTEAFF.

The chain employs TRBV5-1 and TRBJ2-3; the D gene could be TRBD1 or TRBD2 (5 bases each). The V end lost 0 bases, the J end lost 0 bases, and 11 bases lay between the germline ends. Germline V CDR1 and CDR2: SGHRS, YFSETQ. There are 16 residues in the CDR3. CDR3 DNA sequence: TGCGCCAGCAGCTTGGGTGGGACCCAGAGCACAGATACGCAGTATTTT. Translating gives CASSLGGTQSTDTQYF.

A few counts support this clonotype. The chain uses TRBV4-1 and TRBJ2-2; TRBD1 is a possible D gene (6 bases). The CDR3 loop spans 15 amino acids. Trimming cost V 4 bases and J 6 bases, with 15 bases left between them. Germline-derived CDR1 and CDR2 are MGHRA and YSYEKL. The CDR3, as DNA: TGCGCCAGCAGCCTCCAAGGGGGAGATCCCGGGGAGCTGTTTTTT. Its translation is CASSLQGGDPGELFF.

On this clonotype itself: This may come from a read error, since a much larger clone is one base off. The V call is TRBV12-3 or TRBV12-4, the J call TRBJ2-5; 12 nucleotides line up with TRBD2. This CDR3 has 14 residues. With V trimmed by 6 bases and J by 9 bases, 8 bases remained unmatched. The CDR3 loop reads CASRPTSGGLAQYF. The CDR3 nucleotides read TGTGCCAGCAGACCGACTAGCGGGGGTTTGGCCCAGTACTTC.

This clonotype showed up many times. This rearrangement joins TRBV5-1 to TRBJ2-1, with 8 bases lining up with TRBD2. Per the germline V gene, CDR1 is SGHRS and CDR2 is YFSETQ. The ends lost 0 bases at V and 6 bases at J; junction bases unmatched: 2. The CDR3 totals 14 residues. CDR3 coding DNA: TGCGCCAGCAGCTTGGGCGGGGGGTCCAATGAGCAGTTCTTC. This encodes CASSLGGGSNEQFF.

The chain employs TRBV24-1 and TRBJ1-6; D is uncertain. The V gene's germline CDR1 is KGHDR and CDR2 SFDVKD. V was trimmed by 9 bases and J by 7 bases, leaving 15 bases between them. The CDR3 has 14 residues. The CDR3 DNA reads TGTGCCACCCCACGCGGTGCGGGCAATTCACCCCTCCACTTT. Residues: CATPRGAGNSPLHF.

V gene TRBV2 combines with J gene TRBJ2-2; no definite D call. V was pared by 6 bases and J by 4 bases, with 6 bases between. CDR3 length equals 12 residues. CDR1 and CDR2 from the germline V gene are SNHLY and FYNNEI. CDR3 DNA: TGTGCCAGCAGATACCTCACCGGGGAGCTGTTTTTT. Amino acids: CASRYLTGELFF.

V and J are TRBV4-1 and TRBJ2-7; TRBD2 agrees at 7 bases. CDR3 length: 15 residues. Trimming removed 0 bases from V and 4 bases from J; junction bases left unmatched: 6. Germline loops: CDR1 MGHRA, CDR2 YSYEKL. The CDR3 DNA sequence: TGCGCCAGCAGCCAAGACTCTTGGGGGGGATACGAGCAGTACGTC. This encodes CASSQDSWGGYEQYV.

This clonotype was found a few times. This chain links TRBV3-1 with TRBJ2-3; D not certain. V was cut by 6 bases and J by 7 bases, with 11 bases left in between. The CDR3 is 12 amino acids. Germline V gene sequence: CDR1 LGHDT, CDR2 YNNKEL (reference sequence). The CDR3 DNA reads as TGTGCCAGCAGTTATGGCGGTAATACGCAGTATTTT. It is translated as CASSYGGNTQYF.

This clonotype was seen more than once but under ten times. V usage is TRBV3-1 and J usage is TRBJ1-1, with D unresolved. Germline V lookup: CDR1 LGHDT, CDR2 YNNKEL (reference sequence). V lost 1 base and J 0 bases, leaving 9 bases between the germline ends. The CDR3 spans 15 residues. CDR3 region: CASSQVAAMNTEAFF. CDR3 DNA sequence: TGTGCCAGCAGCCAAGTGGCAGCCATGAACACTGAAGCTTTCTTT.

In its sample, this clonotype was seen a few times. The rearrangement links TRBV6-2 or TRBV6-3 to TRBJ2-2; D gene uncertain. V was pared by 1 base and J by 5 bases, with 2 bases between. This CDR3 has 12 residues. Germline values: CDR1 MNHEY, CDR2 SVGEGT. DNA of the CDR3: TGTGCCAGCAGTTACTGGACCGGGGAGCTGTTTTTT. Encoded protein: CASSYWTGELFF.

This sequence joins TRBV6-2 or TRBV6-3 and TRBJ2-7; D might be TRBD1 (5 bases). The CDR3 contains 12 residues. Germline CDR1 reads MNHEY; CDR2 reads SVGEGT. V lost 5 bases, J lost 3 bases, and 8 bases lay in between. The CDR3, as DNA: TGTGCCAGCAGTCGACAGTTCTACGAGCAGTACTTC. Translation: CASSRQFYEQYF.

The chain carries TRBV9 and TRBJ2-3; D is ambiguous. The germline CDR1 and CDR2 sequences are SGDLS and YYNGEE. There are 14 residues in the CDR3. Between the trimmed V and J ends, which lost 4 bases and 1 base, there was a span of 10 bases. The CDR3 bases are TGTGCCAGCAGCCCATCAGTGGGCACAGATACGCAGTATTTT. Amino acid sequence: CASSPSVGTDTQYF.

The chain links TRBV28 to TRBJ2-2, with a possible D match to TRBD2 (5 bases). Germline values: CDR1 MDHEN, CDR2 SYDVKM. The CDR3 is 14 residues long. Trimming shortened V by 10 bases and J by 1 base, and 13 bases separated the two germline ends. The CDR3 bases are TGTGCCATCCTTGGGAGCGTGAACACCGGGGAGCTGTTTTTT. Translating gives CAILGSVNTGELFF. Complete variable domain (other parts from reference TRBV28 and TRBJ2-2): DVKVTQSSRYLVKRTGEKVFLECVQDMDHENMFWYRQDPGLGLRLIYFSYDVKMKEKGDIPEGYSVSREKKERFSLILESASTNQTSMYLCAILGSVNTGELFFGEGSRLTVL.

V is TRBV2 and J is TRBJ2-5; TRBD2 aligns across 13 bases. The germline V gene has CDR1 SNHLY and CDR2 FYNNEI. The CDR3 totals 15 residues. After removal of 6 bases from V and 4 bases from J, the junction contained 5 bases not matched to a gene. The CDR3 region is CASRGLAGSGETQYF. The CDR3 DNA is TGTGCCAGCAGGGGACTAGCGGGGAGCGGAGAGACCCAGTACTTC. The whole variable domain, filled in from reference TRBV2 and TRBJ2-5, reads EPEVTQTPSHQVTQMGQEVILRCVPISNHLYFYWYRQILGQKVEFLVSFYNNEISEKSEIFDDQFSVERPDGSNFTLKIRSTKLEDSAMYFCASRGLAGSGETQYFGPGTRLLVL.

This clonotype was counted between two and nine times. Here the CDR3 reads CASSRDSSSGYTF. The CDR3, as DNA: TGTGCCAGCAGTCGGGACAGTTCGTCTGGCTACACCTTC. The V and J genes are TRBV7-3 and TRBJ1-2, with 7 bases that match TRBD1. Germline V CDR1 and CDR2: SGHTA, FQGTGA. The CDR3 contains 13 residues. The junction had 8 bases not matched to a gene; V was cut back by 6 bases and J by 7 bases.

This chain connects TRBV9 to TRBJ2-4; D gene unclear. The V end was cut by 0 bases, the J end by 8 bases, with 9 bases between. This CDR3 has 13 residues. Germline CDR1 and CDR2: SGDLS and YYNGEE. CDR3 sequence reads: CASSVAVEDIQYF. The CDR3 nucleotides are TGTGCCAGCAGCGTAGCAGTCGAGGACATTCAGTACTTC.

This clonotype was seen a few times. The rearrangement links TRBV7-9 to TRBJ2-7; TRBD1 agrees at 8 bases. V trimming: 5 bases; J trimming: 5 bases; junction bases outside the gene matches: 8. This CDR3 region has 14 residues. From germline, CDR1 is SEHNR and CDR2 FQNEAQ (reference sequence). The CDR3 loop is CASSAQTGVDEQYF. CDR3 sequence (DNA): TGTGCCAGCAGCGCCCAGACAGGGGTCGACGAGCAGTACTTC.

The rearrangement uses TRBV5-1 and TRBJ1-2; the match to TRBD1 covers 7 bases. The CDR3 totals 13 residues. V lost 4 bases to trimming and J lost 6 bases; unmatched junction nucleotides: 6. Germline CDR1 SGHRS, CDR2 YFSETQ. The CDR3 spells CASSPTGPDGYTF. The DNA for the CDR3 is TGCGCCAGCAGCCCGACAGGGCCCGATGGCTACACCTTC.

The V and J genes are TRBV6-1 and TRBJ2-7, with D unclear. Germline V lookup: CDR1 MNHNS, CDR2 SASEGT. CDR3 length equals 11 residues. V lost 8 bases, J lost 3 bases, and 8 bases lay in between. CDR3 sequence: CASRGVYEQYF. In DNA, the CDR3 is TGTGCCAGCCGTGGAGTCTACGAGCAGTACTTC.